This TCR beta chain came from a study of cytomegalovirus exposure and HLA in healthy donors. Here immunoSEQ multiplex PCR was the method, and the copy in TCRdb shows in-frame clones only, minus some. The sample lists fewer than 350,000 clones, over 75% occurring once. General observations from the study: Reported results showed that the classifier diagnosed cytomegalovirus status with high specificity and sensitivity. According to a subsequent analysis, TCR clusters identified in the first cohort showed a tendency to co-occur across the 120 or so validation repertoires. The study designated over 150 TCR beta chains cytomegalovirus-associated.

Germline trimming cut 5 bases from V and 6 bases from J; bases unmatched to any gene: 7. The germline V gene has CDR1 SGHRS and CDR2 YFSETQ. The CDR3 is 14 residues long. In the case of this clone: Its antigen is unknown.

The donors formed part of the roughly 120-subject validation cohort, distinct from the 666-subject first cohort. The sequenced sample was PBMCs. This TCR derives from a woman aged 18-29 years in good health and CMV-seronegative. This chain joins TRBV5-1 and TRBJ2-2; 7 bases map to TRBD1. For the CDR3, the DNA is TGCGCCAGCAGAGATGACAGGGCGGCCGGGGAGCTGTTTTTT. Translation gives CASRDDRAAGELFF.